These T cell receptor beta chains were read from a single sample in a study of metastatic and nonmetastatic thyroid tumors. TCRdb re-called the PCR reads via MiXCR. The sample contains thousands of clones, under 35% of which appear only once. Sequencing used tumor tissue. Receptors originate from a male donor with papillary thyroid cancer or a benign thyroid nodule (not recorded which). Some clones in this sample may be carry-over from other donors' samples. CDR3s include the opening cysteine and the closing phenylalanine or tryptophan. The order of the fields is clone size, D gene, J gene, V gene, CDR3 protein, CDR3 DNA. A D gene is named only where the DNA matches it firmly. Size values are once, few and many counts, or a class for expanded clones, and some rows have none.

size: large
D: .
J: TRBJ2-7
V: TRBV28
CDR3: CASGTGTPRPEQYF
DNA: TGTGCCAGCGGAACCGGGACCCCGAGGCCCGAGCAGTACTTC

size: medium-sized
D: .
J: TRBJ2-3
V: TRBV5-1
CDR3: CASTPTGVPDTQYF
DNA: TGCGCCAGCACCCCCACGGGCGTCCCAGATACGCAGTATTTT

size: .
D: .
J: TRBJ1-5
V: TRBV6-1
CDR3: CASSEQVGGQPQHF
DNA: TGTGCCAGCAGTGAACAGGTCGGGGGTCAGCCCCAGCATTTT

size: .
D: .
J: TRBJ1-1
V: TRBV11-3
CDR3: CASSLEGQRKTEAFF
DNA: TGTGCCAGCAGCTTAGAAGGACAACGGAAGACTGAAGCTTTCTTT

size: .
D: .
J: TRBJ1-5
V: TRBV20-1
CDR3: CSTNIPQGGRYQPQHF
DNA: TGCAGTACTAACATCCCACAGGGTGGAAGGTATCAGCCCCAGCATTTT

size: few
D: .
J: TRBJ1-1
V: TRBV29-1
CDR3: CSVTRDTWGEAFF
DNA: TGCAGCGTGACTCGGGACACCTGGGGTGAAGCTTTCTTT

size: many
D: TRBD2
J: TRBJ2-5
V: TRBV5-1
CDR3: CASSSLGGRAETQYF
DNA: TGCGCCAGCAGTTCTTTGGGCGGGAGGGCGGAGACCCAGTACTTC

size: many
D: .
J: TRBJ1-4
V: TRBV20-1
CDR3: CSAADLTNEKLFF
DNA: TGCAGTGCCGCGGACCTAACTAATGAAAAACTGTTTTTT

size: .
D: TRBD1
J: TRBJ1-5
V: TRBV28
CDR3: CASSPGQVNQPQHF
DNA: TGTGCCAGCAGTCCCGGACAGGTCAATCAGCCCCAGCATTTT

size: .
D: TRBD2
J: TRBJ2-1
V: TRBV12-3/TRBV12-4
CDR3: CASSPHALAGGNEQFF
DNA: TGTGCCAGCAGTCCCCACGCACTAGCGGGAGGTAATGAGCAGTTCTTC

size: once
D: TRBD2
J: TRBJ2-1
V: TRBV19
CDR3: CASTSGTSGRIVEQFF
DNA: TGTGCCAGTACTTCCGGGACTAGCGGGAGAATAGTTGAGCAGTTCTTC

size: .
D: .
J: TRBJ1-1
V: TRBV29-1
CDR3: CSVLGEARTEAFF
DNA: TGCAGCGTCCTAGGGGAGGCGAGAACTGAAGCTTTCTTT

size: once
D: .
J: TRBJ2-5
V: TRBV20-1
CDR3: CSASHGETQYF
DNA: TGCAGTGCTAGTCATGGTGAGACCCAGTACTTC

size: medium-sized
D: TRBD1
J: TRBJ1-6
V: TRBV7-2
CDR3: CASSLYTGTVNSPLHF
DNA: TGTGCCAGCAGCCTTTACACCGGGACAGTTAATTCACCCCTCCACTTT

size: few
D: .
J: TRBJ2-3
V: TRBV12-3/TRBV12-4
CDR3: CASILGLQGGTQYF
DNA: TGTGCCAGCATTTTAGGGCTGCAGGGGGGTACGCAGTATTTT

size: .
D: .
J: TRBJ1-4
V: TRBV6-5
CDR3: CASSYGGNNEKLFF
DNA: TGTGCCAGCAGTTACGGGGGGAATAATGAAAAACTGTTTTTT

size: .
D: .
J: TRBJ2-7
V: TRBV11-3
CDR3: CASRSRQALIYEQYF
DNA: TGTGCCAGCAGGTCCCGACAGGCGCTTATCTACGAGCAGTACTTC

size: .
D: TRBD1
J: TRBJ1-1
V: TRBV18
CDR3: CASSPPSRGSNTEAFF
DNA: TGTGCCAGCTCACCACCCTCCAGGGGGTCGAACACTGAAGCTTTCTTT

size: .
D: TRBD2
J: TRBJ2-7
V: TRBV20-1
CDR3: CSARDDSGRAYEQYF
DNA: TGCAGTGCTAGAGACGACAGCGGGAGGGCCTACGAGCAGTACTTC

size: medium-sized
D: TRBD1
J: TRBJ2-1
V: TRBV24-1
CDR3: CATSDQRTGKSYNEQFF
DNA: TGTGCCACCAGTGACCAACGGACAGGGAAGTCCTACAATGAGCAGTTCTTC

size: .
D: .
J: TRBJ2-2
V: TRBV9
CDR3: CASSVWGSDTGELFF
DNA: TGTGCCAGCAGCGTCTGGGGATCGGACACCGGGGAGCTGTTTTTT

size: .
D: .
J: TRBJ1-1
V: TRBV6-1
CDR3: CASTRHNTEAFF
DNA: TGTGCCAGCACTCGACACAACACTGAAGCTTTCTTT

size: few
D: .
J: TRBJ1-5
V: TRBV6-1
CDR3: CASSEGGTVNQPQHF
DNA: TGTGCCAGCAGTGAAGGTGGAACAGTCAATCAGCCCCAGCATTTT

size: .
D: .
J: TRBJ2-3
V: TRBV30
CDR3: CAWSGRRGDTQYF
DNA: TGTGCCTGGTCGGGGAGGCGGGGAGATACGCAGTATTTT

size: medium-sized
D: .
J: TRBJ2-3
V: TRBV27
CDR3: CASRGGGSSTDTQYF
DNA: TGTGCCAGCAGGGGCGGGGGCTCTAGCACAGATACGCAGTATTTT

size: medium-sized
D: TRBD1
J: TRBJ2-1
V: TRBV7-2
CDR3: CASSFPGTGQFF
DNA: TGTGCCAGCAGCTTTCCCGGGACAGGGCAGTTCTTC

size: .
D: .
J: TRBJ2-2
V: TRBV12-3/TRBV12-4
CDR3: CASSQGTGELFF
DNA: TGTGCCAGCTCACAGGGCACCGGGGAGCTGTTTTTT

size: many
D: .
J: TRBJ1-1
V: TRBV7-9
CDR3: CASSPDKGKLTEAFF
DNA: TGTGCCAGCAGCCCAGATAAGGGGAAGTTGACTGAAGCTTTCTTT

size: .
D: .
J: TRBJ1-1
V: TRBV20-1
CDR3: CSARDPRGNTEAFF
DNA: TGCAGTGCTAGAGATCCCCGGGGGAACACTGAAGCTTTCTTT

size: few
D: TRBD1
J: TRBJ1-2
V: TRBV28
CDR3: CASSRGGQGARSYGYTF
DNA: TGTGCCAGCAGCCGAGGGGGACAGGGGGCGCGTAGCTATGGCTACACCTTC

size: .
D: .
J: TRBJ2-1
V: TRBV15
CDR3: CATSKGQSFDEQFF
DNA: TGTGCCACCAGCAAGGGACAATCGTTCGATGAGCAGTTCTTC

size: .
D: .
J: TRBJ2-2
V: TRBV27
CDR3: CASRRPTAGSTGELFF
DNA: TGTGCCAGCAGAAGACCGACCGCGGGGTCCACCGGGGAGCTGTTTTTT

size: .
D: .
J: TRBJ2-1
V: TRBV5-1
CDR3: CASSTSVNNEQFF
DNA: TGCGCCAGCAGCACGTCAGTCAACAATGAGCAGTTCTTC

size: .
D: .
J: TRBJ1-1
V: TRBV30
CDR3: CAWTRTAGTEAFF
DNA: TGTGCCTGGACTCGGACCGCGGGGACTGAAGCTTTCTTT

size: .
D: TRBD1
J: TRBJ2-3
V: TRBV20-1
CDR3: CSACRTGPVDTQYF
DNA: TGCAGTGCTTGCAGGACAGGGCCAGTAGATACGCAGTATTTT

size: .
D: TRBD1
J: TRBJ1-3
V: TRBV11-2
CDR3: CASSLSRTGASGNTIYF
DNA: TGTGCCAGCAGCTTATCCCGGACAGGGGCATCTGGAAACACCATATATTTT

size: many
D: TRBD1
J: TRBJ2-3
V: TRBV6-5
CDR3: CASSPRSGGFWTDTQYF
DNA: TGTGCCAGCAGTCCGAGATCAGGGGGCTTTTGGACAGATACGCAGTATTTT

size: once
D: .
J: TRBJ1-5
V: TRBV30
CDR3: CAWSAGGNQPQHF
DNA: TGTGCCTGGAGCGCGGGGGGCAATCAGCCCCAGCATTTT

size: many
D: .
J: TRBJ2-4
V: TRBV5-1
CDR3: CASNRLSSGEGNIQYF
DNA: TGCGCCAGCAACCGGTTATCATCAGGGGAGGGGAACATTCAGTACTTC

size: many
D: .
J: TRBJ1-1
V: TRBV20-1
CDR3: CSAGTDTEAFF
DNA: TGCAGTGCTGGGACTGACACTGAAGCTTTCTTT

size: .
D: .
J: TRBJ2-7
V: TRBV30
CDR3: CAWSGLVVGEQYF
DNA: TGTGCCTGGAGTGGCCTCGTCGTAGGAGAGCAGTACTTC

size: .
D: .
J: TRBJ1-2
V: TRBV6-5
CDR3: CASNLGPRRYGYTF
DNA: TGTGCCAGCAATTTGGGGCCACGGAGGTATGGCTACACCTTC

size: large
D: .
J: TRBJ2-7
V: TRBV12-3/TRBV12-4
CDR3: CASSFPPPGNEQYF
DNA: TGTGCCAGCAGTTTTCCCCCCCCGGGAAACGAGCAGTACTTC